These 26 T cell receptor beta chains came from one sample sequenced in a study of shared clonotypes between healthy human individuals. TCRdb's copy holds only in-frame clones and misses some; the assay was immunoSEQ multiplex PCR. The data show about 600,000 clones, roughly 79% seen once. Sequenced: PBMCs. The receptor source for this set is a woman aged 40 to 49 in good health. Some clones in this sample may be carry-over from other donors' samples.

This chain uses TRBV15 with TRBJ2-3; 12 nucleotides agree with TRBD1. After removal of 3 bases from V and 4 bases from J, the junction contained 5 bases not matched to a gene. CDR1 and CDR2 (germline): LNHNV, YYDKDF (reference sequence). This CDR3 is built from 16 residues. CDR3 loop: CATSSPGQGASDTQYF. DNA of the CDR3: TGTGCCACCAGCAGCCCGGGACAGGGGGCATCAGATACGCAGTATTTT.

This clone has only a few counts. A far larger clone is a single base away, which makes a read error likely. CDR3 nucleotide sequence: TGTGCCAGCGGAGCAGGGACAGGGGCAGATAGGCAGTATTTT. It specifies CASGAGTGADRQYF. The chain employs TRBV6-4 and TRBJ2-3; 10 nucleotides agree with TRBD1. CDR3 length: 14 residues. From germline, CDR1 is MRHNA and CDR2 SNTAGT.

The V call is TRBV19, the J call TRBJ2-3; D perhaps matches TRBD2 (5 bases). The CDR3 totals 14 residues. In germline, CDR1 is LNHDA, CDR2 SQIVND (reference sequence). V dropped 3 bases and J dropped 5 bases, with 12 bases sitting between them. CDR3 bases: TGTGCCAGTAGTATGGGAGTAACTGAAGATACGCAGTATTTT. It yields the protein CASSMGVTEDTQYF.

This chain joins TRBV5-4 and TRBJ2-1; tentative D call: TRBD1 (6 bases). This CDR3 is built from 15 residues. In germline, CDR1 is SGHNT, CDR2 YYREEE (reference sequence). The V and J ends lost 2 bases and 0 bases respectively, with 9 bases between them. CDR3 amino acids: CASSLGGLSYNEQFF. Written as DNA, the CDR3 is TGTGCCAGCAGCTTAGGGGGTCTCTCCTACAATGAGCAGTTCTTC.

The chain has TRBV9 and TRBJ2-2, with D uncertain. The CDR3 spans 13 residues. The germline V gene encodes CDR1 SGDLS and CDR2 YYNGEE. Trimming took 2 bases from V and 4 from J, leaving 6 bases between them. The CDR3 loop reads CASSVNPTGELFF. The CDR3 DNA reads TGTGCCAGCAGCGTTAACCCCACCGGGGAGCTGTTTTTT. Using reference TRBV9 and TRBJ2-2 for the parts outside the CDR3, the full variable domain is DSGVTQTPKHLITATGQRVTLRCSPRSGDLSVYWYQQSLDQGLQFLIQYYNGEERAKGNILERFSAQQFPDLHSELNLSSLELGDSALYFCASSVNPTGELFFGEGSRLTVL.

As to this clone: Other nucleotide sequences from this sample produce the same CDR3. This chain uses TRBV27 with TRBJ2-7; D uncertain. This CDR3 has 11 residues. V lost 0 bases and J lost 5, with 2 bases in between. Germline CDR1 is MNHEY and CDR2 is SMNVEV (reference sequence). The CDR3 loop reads CASSLSHEQYF. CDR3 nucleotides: TGTGCCAGCAGTTTATCCCACGAGCAGTACTTC.

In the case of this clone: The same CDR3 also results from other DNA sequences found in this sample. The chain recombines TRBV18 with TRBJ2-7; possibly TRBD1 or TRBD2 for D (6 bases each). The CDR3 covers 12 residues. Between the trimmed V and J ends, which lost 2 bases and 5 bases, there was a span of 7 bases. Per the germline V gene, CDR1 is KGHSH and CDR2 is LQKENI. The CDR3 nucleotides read TGTGCCAGCTCACCAAGGGGGGACGAGCAGTACTTC. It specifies CASSPRGDEQYF.

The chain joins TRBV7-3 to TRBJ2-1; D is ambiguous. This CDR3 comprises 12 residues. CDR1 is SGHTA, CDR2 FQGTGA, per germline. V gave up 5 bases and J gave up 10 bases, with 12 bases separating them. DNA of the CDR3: TGTGCCAGCAGCCCAACGTCTGGGGAGCAGTTCTTC. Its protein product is CASSPTSGEQFF.

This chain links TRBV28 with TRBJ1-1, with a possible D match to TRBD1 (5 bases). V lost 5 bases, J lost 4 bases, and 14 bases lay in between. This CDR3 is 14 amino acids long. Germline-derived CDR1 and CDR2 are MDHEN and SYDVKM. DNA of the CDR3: TGTGCCAGCAGTCCTCCGGCGCAGGGCACTGAAGCTTTCTTT. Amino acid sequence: CASSPPAQGTEAFF.

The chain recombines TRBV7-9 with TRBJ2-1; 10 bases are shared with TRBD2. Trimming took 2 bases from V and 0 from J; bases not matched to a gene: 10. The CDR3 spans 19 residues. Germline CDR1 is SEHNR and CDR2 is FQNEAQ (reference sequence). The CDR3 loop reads CASSLRASGGPDSYNEQFF. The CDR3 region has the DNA TGTGCCAGCAGCTTACGGGCTAGCGGGGGCCCTGACTCCTACAATGAGCAGTTCTTC.

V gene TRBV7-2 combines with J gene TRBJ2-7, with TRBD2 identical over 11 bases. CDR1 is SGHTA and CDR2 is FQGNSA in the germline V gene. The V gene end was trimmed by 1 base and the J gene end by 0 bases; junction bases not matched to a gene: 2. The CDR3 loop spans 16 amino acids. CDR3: CASSLGTSGFSYEQYF. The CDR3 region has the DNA TGTGCCAGCAGCTTAGGGACTAGCGGGTTCTCCTACGAGCAGTACTTC. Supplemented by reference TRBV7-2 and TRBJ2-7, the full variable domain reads GAGVSQSPSNKVTEKGKDVELRCDPISGHTALYWYRQSLGQGLEFLIYFQGNSAPDKSGLPSDRFSAERTGGSVSTLTIQRTQQEDSAVYLCASSLGTSGFSYEQYFGPGTRLTVT.

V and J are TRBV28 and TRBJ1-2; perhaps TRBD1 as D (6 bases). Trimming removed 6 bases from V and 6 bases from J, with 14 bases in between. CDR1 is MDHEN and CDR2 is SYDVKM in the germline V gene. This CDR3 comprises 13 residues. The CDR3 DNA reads TGTGCCAGCAGCGCGGGGGGCGACGATGGCTACACCTTC. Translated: CASSAGGDDGYTF.

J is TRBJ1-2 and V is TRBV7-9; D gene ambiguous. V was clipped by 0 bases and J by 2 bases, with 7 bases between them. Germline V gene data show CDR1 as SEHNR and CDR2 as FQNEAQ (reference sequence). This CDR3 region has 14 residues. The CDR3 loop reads CASSLAQPNYGYTF. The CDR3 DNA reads TGTGCCAGCAGCTTAGCTCAGCCGAACTATGGCTACACCTTC.

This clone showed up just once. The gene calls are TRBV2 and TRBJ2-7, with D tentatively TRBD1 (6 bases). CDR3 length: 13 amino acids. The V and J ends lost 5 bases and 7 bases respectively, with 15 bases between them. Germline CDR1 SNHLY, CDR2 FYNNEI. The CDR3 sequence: CASSWRAGAEQYF. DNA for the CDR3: TGTGCCAGCAGTTGGCGGGCAGGGGCTGAGCAGTACTTC.

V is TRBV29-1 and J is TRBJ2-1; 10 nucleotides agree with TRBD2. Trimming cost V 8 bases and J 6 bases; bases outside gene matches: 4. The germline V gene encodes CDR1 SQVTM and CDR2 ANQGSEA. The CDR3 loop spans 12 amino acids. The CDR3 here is CSPRLAGNEQFF. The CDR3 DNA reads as TGCAGCCCTAGACTAGCGGGCAATGAGCAGTTCTTC.

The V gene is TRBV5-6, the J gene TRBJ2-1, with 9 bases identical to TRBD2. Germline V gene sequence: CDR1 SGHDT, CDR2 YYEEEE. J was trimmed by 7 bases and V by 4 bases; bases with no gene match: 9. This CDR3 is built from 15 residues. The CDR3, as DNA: TGTGCCAGCAGCGACACTAGCGGGTCTGGGAATGAGCAGTTCTTC. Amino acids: CASSDTSGSGNEQFF. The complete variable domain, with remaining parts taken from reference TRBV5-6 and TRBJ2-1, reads DAGVTQSPTHLIKTRGQQVTLRCSPKSGHDTVSWYQQALGQGPQFIFQYYEEEERQRGNFPDRFSGHQFPNYSSELNVNALLLGDSALYLCASSDTSGSGNEQFFGPGTRLTVL.

CDR3 nucleotides: TGCAGCGTTGTTTTAGCGGGAGTCCGGAGTGGGTACAATGAGCAGTTCTTC. It specifies CSVVLAGVRSGYNEQFF. V gene TRBV29-1 combines with J gene TRBJ2-1; the match to TRBD2 covers 9 bases. The CDR3 length is 17 residues. V lost 4 bases, J lost 4 bases, and 14 bases stayed unmatched. Germline V gene data show CDR1 as SQVTM and CDR2 as ANQGSEA.

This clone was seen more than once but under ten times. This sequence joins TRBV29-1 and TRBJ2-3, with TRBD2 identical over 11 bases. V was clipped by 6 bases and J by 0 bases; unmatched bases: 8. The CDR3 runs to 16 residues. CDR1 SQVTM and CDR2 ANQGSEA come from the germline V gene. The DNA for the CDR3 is TGCAGCGTCGCCGGGACTAGCGGTTCTAGCACAGATACGCAGTATTTT. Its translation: CSVAGTSGSSTDTQYF.

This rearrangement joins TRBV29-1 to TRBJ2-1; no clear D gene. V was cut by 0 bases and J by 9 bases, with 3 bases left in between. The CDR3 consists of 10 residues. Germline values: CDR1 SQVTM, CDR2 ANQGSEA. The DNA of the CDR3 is TGCAGCGTTGAAGAGGGTGAGCAGTTCTTC. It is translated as CSVEEGEQFF.

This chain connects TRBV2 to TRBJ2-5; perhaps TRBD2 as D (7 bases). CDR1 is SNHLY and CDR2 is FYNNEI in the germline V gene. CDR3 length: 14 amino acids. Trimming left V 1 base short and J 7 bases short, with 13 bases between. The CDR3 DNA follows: TGTGCCAGCAGTGAAGATGGGGGGGCTAGGACCCAGTACTTC. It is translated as CASSEDGGARTQYF.

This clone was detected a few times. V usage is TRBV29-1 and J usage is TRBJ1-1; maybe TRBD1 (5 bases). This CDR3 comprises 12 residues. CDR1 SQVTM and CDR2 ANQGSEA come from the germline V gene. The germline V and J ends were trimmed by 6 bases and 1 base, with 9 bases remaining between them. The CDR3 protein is CSVSTGNTEAFF. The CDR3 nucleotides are TGCAGCGTCTCCACAGGGAACACTGAAGCTTTCTTT.

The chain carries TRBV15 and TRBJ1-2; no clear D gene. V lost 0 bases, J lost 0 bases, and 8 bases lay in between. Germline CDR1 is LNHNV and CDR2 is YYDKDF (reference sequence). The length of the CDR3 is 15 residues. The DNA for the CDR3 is TGTGCCACCAGCAGAGATCAGGTCGCTAACTATGGCTACACCTTC. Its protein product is CATSRDQVANYGYTF.

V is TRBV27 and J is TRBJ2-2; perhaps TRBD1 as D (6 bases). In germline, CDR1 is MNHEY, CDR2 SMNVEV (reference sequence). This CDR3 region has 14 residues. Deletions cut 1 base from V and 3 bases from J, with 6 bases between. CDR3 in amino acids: CASSLYRDTGELFF. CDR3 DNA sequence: TGTGCCAGCAGTTTATACAGGGACACCGGGGAGCTGTTTTTT.

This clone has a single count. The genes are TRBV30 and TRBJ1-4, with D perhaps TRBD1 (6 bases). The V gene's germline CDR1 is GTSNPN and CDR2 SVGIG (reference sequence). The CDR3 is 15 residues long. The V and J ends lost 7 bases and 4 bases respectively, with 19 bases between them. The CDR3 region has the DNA TGTGCCTATGCTCGGGGGGCGCTGAGTAATGAAAAACTGTTTTTT. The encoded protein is CAYARGALSNEKLFF.

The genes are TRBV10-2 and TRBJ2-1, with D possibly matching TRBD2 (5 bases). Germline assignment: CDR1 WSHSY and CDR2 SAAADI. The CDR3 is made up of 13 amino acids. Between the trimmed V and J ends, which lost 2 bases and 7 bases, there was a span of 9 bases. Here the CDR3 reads CASSEGPGNEQFF. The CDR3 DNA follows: TGCGCCAGCAGTGAGGGTCCGGGGAATGAGCAGTTCTTC.

CDR3 in amino acids: CASSSPETSATGELFF. CDR3 nucleotide sequence: TGCGCCAGCAGCTCCCCAGAGACTAGCGCCACCGGGGAGCTGTTTTTT. The chain is built from TRBV5-1 and TRBJ2-2, with 8 bases identical to TRBD2. V was pared by 3 bases and J by 4 bases, with 8 bases of the junction left unmatched. The CDR3 is made up of 16 amino acids. CDR1 and CDR2 from the germline V gene are SGHRS and YFSETQ.